These 16 T cell receptor beta chains share one sample of origin, sequenced in a study of T-cell reconstitution after alpha-beta-depleted transplantation in children. Preparation of the TCRbeta library involved a method that used unique molecular identifiers. TCRdb reprocessed the PCR reads via MiXCR and lists one record per CDR3 protein. The table shows about 120,000 distinct CDR3 sequences, with about 9.4% occurring only once. Here the sequenced sample was PBMCs from the stem cell graft donor, taken from the stem cell graft. The receptors were sampled from a human donor who donated a stem cell graft to a child with acute lymphoblastic leukemia.

In this sample, this clonotype turned up many times. J is TRBJ2-1 and V is TRBV6-5; 15 positions agree with TRBD2. The V gene's germline CDR1 is MNHEY and CDR2 SVGAGI. The CDR3 has 19 amino acids. Trimming cost V 3 bases and J 6 bases; bases outside gene matches: 12. CDR3 in DNA: TGTGCCAGCAGTTATTCAGCCGGGACTAGCGGGAGGAAAGGCAATGAGCAGTTCTTC. Residues: CASSYSAGTSGRKGNEQFF.

This clonotype was counted ten times or more. The chain employs TRBV6-5 and TRBJ2-7; TRBD2 might be the D (6 bases). The ends were cut back, 4 bases at V and 6 bases at J, with 7 bases in the middle. The CDR3 totals 11 residues. Germline V gene lookup returns CDR1 MNHEY and CDR2 SVGAGI. In DNA, the CDR3 is TGTGCCAGCAGTTCCGGGGGCGAGCAGTACTTC. It specifies CASSSGGEQYF.

This clonotype has a count of ten or more. The rearrangement links TRBV5-1 to TRBJ1-1, with D possibly matching TRBD1 (5 bases). The CDR3 is 12 residues long. CDR1 is SGHRS and CDR2 is YFSETQ in the germline V gene. The V end was cut by 1 base, the J end by 11 bases, with 12 bases between. The CDR3 sequence is CASSLSGGAAFF. In nucleotides, the CDR3 is TGCGCCAGCAGCTTGTCAGGCGGGGCTGCTTTCTTT.

This clonotype was found many times. This chain uses TRBV28 with TRBJ2-3; possibly TRBD1 for D (5 bases). Trimming removed 6 bases at V and 4 bases at J, with 17 bases between. The CDR3 contains 15 residues. Germline CDR1 is MDHEN and CDR2 is SYDVKM. The CDR3: CASSQGDRMPDTQYF. The DNA of the CDR3 is TGTGCCAGCAGCCAGGGCGATAGAATGCCAGATACGCAGTATTTT.

This clonotype was seen ten or more times. The V call is TRBV12-3 or TRBV12-4, the J call TRBJ2-2; the match to TRBD1 covers 9 bases. With 5 bases clipped from V and 6 bases from J, the junction kept 16 bases outside the gene matches. CDR3 length equals 18 residues. The CDR3 nucleotides read TGTGCCAGCAGTCGGGACAGGGTCTACGGTGGAGTGCCCGGGGAGCTGTTTTTT. It is translated as CASSRDRVYGGVPGELFF.

There are many counts of this clonotype. The chain employs TRBV7-2 and TRBJ2-7; D is possibly TRBD1 (6 bases). The CDR3 length is 15 residues. The V gene's germline CDR1 is SGHTA and CDR2 FQGNSA. The V end was cut by 3 bases, the J end by 0 bases, with 12 bases between. The CDR3 is CASSLGDNPSYEQYF. DNA for the CDR3: TGTGCCAGCAGCTTGGGGGACAATCCCTCCTACGAGCAGTACTTC.

At least ten counts were recorded for this clonotype. The V call is TRBV24-1, the J call TRBJ2-7; D call uncertain. CDR1 is KGHDR and CDR2 is SFDVKD in the germline V gene. Trimming left V 2 bases short and J 5 bases short, with 15 bases between. The CDR3 extends over 15 amino acids. The CDR3 loop is CATSDSRPIDNEQYF. In DNA, the CDR3 is TGTGCCACCAGTGATTCGCGTCCCATTGACAACGAGCAGTACTTC.

This clonotype was recorded at least ten times. The J gene is TRBJ1-1, the V gene TRBV12-3 or TRBV12-4, with D maybe TRBD1 (5 bases). The CDR3 spans 15 residues. Deletions cut 1 base from V and 4 bases from J, with 13 bases between. The CDR3 is CASSLGTSGGTEAFF. In DNA form, the CDR3 reads TGTGCCAGCAGTTTAGGGACAAGTGGAGGCACTGAAGCTTTCTTT.

This clonotype was recorded many times. The rearrangement uses TRBV18 and TRBJ1-3; D might be TRBD1 (5 bases). In germline, CDR1 is KGHSH, CDR2 LQKENI. The CDR3 runs 13 residues. V was shortened by 8 bases and J by 0 bases, with 8 bases between the two germline ends. CDR3 coding DNA: TGTGCCAGCCAAGACAGCTCTGGAAACACCATATATTTT. The encoded protein is CASQDSSGNTIYF.

This clonotype was seen many times. The rearrangement joins TRBV5-1 to TRBJ2-3, with a possible D match to TRBD2 (6 bases). From germline, CDR1 is SGHRS and CDR2 YFSETQ. V lost 1 base to trimming and J lost 1 base, with 7 bases between them. This CDR3 has 14 residues. The CDR3 DNA reads as TGCGCCAGCAGCTTGACTAGCCGCACAGATACGCAGTATTTT. Protein product: CASSLTSRTDTQYF.

At least ten counts were recorded for this clonotype. The rearrangement links TRBV9 to TRBJ1-5; D is unresolved. The CDR3 totals 13 residues. Germline V gene lookup returns CDR1 SGDLS and CDR2 YYNGEE. V was trimmed by 0 bases and J by 3 bases, leaving 4 bases between them. CDR3: CASSVADNQPQHF. As DNA, the CDR3 is TGTGCCAGCAGCGTAGCTGACAATCAGCCCCAGCATTTT.

This clonotype occurred many times. This chain joins TRBV7-9 and TRBJ2-1, with a possible D match to TRBD2 (6 bases). Trimming removed 5 bases at V and 4 bases at J, with 9 bases between. The CDR3 covers 13 residues. CDR1 SEHNR and CDR2 FQNEAQ come from the germline V gene (reference sequence). CDR3 residues: CASSARGYNEQFF. The CDR3 DNA follows: TGTGCCAGCAGCGCCCGGGGGTACAATGAGCAGTTCTTC. Supplemented by reference TRBV7-9 and TRBJ2-1, the full variable domain reads DTGVSQNPRHKITKRGQNVTFRCDPISEHNRLYWYRQTLGQGPEFLTYFQNEAQLEKSRLLSDRFSAERPKGSFSTLEIQRTEQGDSAMYLCASSARGYNEQFFGPGTRLTVL.

There are many counts of this clonotype. The chain links TRBV5-1 to TRBJ1-4; no definite D call. Germline V lookup: CDR1 SGHRS, CDR2 YFSETQ. Trimming left V 0 bases short and J 2 bases short, with 14 bases between. The CDR3 is 17 residues long. The CDR3 sequence is CASSLVQTWGTNEKLFF. CDR3 DNA: TGCGCCAGCAGCTTGGTTCAGACTTGGGGTACTAATGAAAAACTGTTTTTT. Full variable domain (rest looked up from reference TRBV5-1 and TRBJ1-4): KAGVTQTPRYLIKTRGQQVTLSCSPISGHRSVSWYQQTPGQGLQFLFEYFSETQRNKGNFPGRFSGRQFSNSRSEMNVSTLELGDSALYLCASSLVQTWGTNEKLFFGSGTQLSVL.

This chain uses TRBV2 with TRBJ2-5, with TRBD2 identical over 8 bases. Trimming removed 5 bases from V and 2 bases from J; junction bases left unmatched: 10. Germline values: CDR1 SNHLY, CDR2 FYNNEI. The CDR3 covers 16 residues. CDR3 DNA: TGTGCCAGCAGTTACTTAGCGGGGTGGGGGCAAGAGACCCAGTACTTC. As protein: CASSYLAGWGQETQYF. The full variable domain, completed using reference TRBV2 and TRBJ2-5, is EPEVTQTPSHQVTQMGQEVILRCVPISNHLYFYWYRQILGQKVEFLVSFYNNEISEKSEIFDDQFSVERPDGSNFTLKIRSTKLEDSAMYFCASSYLAGWGQETQYFGPGTRLLVL.

The rearrangement joins TRBV30 to TRBJ2-2; no definite D call. The germline V and J ends were trimmed by 4 bases and 7 bases, with 13 bases remaining between them. The CDR3 loop spans 13 amino acids. From germline, CDR1 is GTSNPN and CDR2 SVGIG (reference sequence). CDR3 residues: CAWTTNVGGELFF. CDR3 bases: TGTGCCTGGACCACTAACGTAGGCGGGGAGCTGTTTTTT.

The table lists this clonotype with many counts. The chain carries TRBV4-2 and TRBJ1-6; TRBD1 is a possible D gene (5 bases). Germline CDR1 and CDR2: LGHNA and YNFKEQ. The V and J ends lost 4 bases and 0 bases respectively, with 13 bases between them. The CDR3 covers 17 residues. As DNA, the CDR3 is TGTGCCAGCAGCCCTAGCGCCGGGGGCTCCTATAATTCACCCCTCCACTTT. Amino acids: CASSPSAGGSYNSPLHF.